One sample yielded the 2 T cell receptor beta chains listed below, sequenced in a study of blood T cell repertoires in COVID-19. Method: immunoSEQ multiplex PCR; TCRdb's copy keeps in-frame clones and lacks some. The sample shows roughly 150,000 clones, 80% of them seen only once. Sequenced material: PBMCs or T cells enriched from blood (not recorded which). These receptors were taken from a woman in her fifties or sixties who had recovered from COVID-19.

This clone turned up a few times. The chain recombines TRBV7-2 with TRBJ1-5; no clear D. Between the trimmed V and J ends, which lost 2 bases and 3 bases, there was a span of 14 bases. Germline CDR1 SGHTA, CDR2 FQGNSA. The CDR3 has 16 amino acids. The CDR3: CASSLNGPNYNQPQHF. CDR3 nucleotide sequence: TGTGCCAGCAGCTTAAATGGCCCAAACTACAATCAGCCCCAGCATTTT.

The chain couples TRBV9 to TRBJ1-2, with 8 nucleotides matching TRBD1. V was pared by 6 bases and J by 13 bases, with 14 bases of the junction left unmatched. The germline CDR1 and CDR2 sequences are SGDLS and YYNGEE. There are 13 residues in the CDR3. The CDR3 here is CASNPVTQGACTF. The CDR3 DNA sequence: TGTGCCAGCAACCCTGTTACCCAGGGGGCCTGCACCTTC.